The 31 T cell receptor beta chains below were found in one sample sequenced in a study of cytomegalovirus exposure and HLA in healthy donors. The PCR made use of 60 Vbeta and 13 Jbeta primers. The data were produced by immunoSEQ multiplex PCR, yet TCRdb's version contains in-frame clones alone and is incomplete. The data contain approximately 190,000 clones, around 78% of them seen just once; the ten biggest clones take up around an eighth. Sequencing was carried out using PBMCs. The source is a woman aged 25 to 39 in good health and CMV-seropositive.

The rearrangement links TRBV14 to TRBJ2-7; TRBD2 matches 8 bases. V gave up 1 base and J gave up 6 bases; unmatched junction bases: 5. Germline CDR1 SGHDN, CDR2 FVKESK. This CDR3 is built from 14 residues. The chain's CDR3 is CASSQVYGGGEQYF. In DNA form, the CDR3 reads TGTGCCAGCAGCCAAGTATACGGGGGGGGCGAGCAGTACTTC.

The J gene is TRBJ2-3, the V gene TRBV28; tentative D call: TRBD2 (5 bases). This CDR3 is built from 11 residues. Germline V gene lookup returns CDR1 MDHEN and CDR2 SYDVKM. V shed 3 bases and J shed 8 bases, with 6 bases lying between them. CDR3 DNA sequence: TGTGCCAGCAGTTTCGGGGTTACGCAGTATTTT. Translating gives CASSFGVTQYF.

This clone appeared a single time. The CDR3 is CASSTWTGGGNYGYTF. The CDR3 coding sequence is TGTGCCAGTAGTACCTGGACAGGGGGCGGCAACTATGGCTACACCTTC. The chain employs TRBV19 and TRBJ1-2, with 11 bases matching TRBD1. J gave up 2 bases and V 4 bases, and 6 bases lay outside the gene matches. This CDR3 region has 16 residues. Germline V gene lookup returns CDR1 LNHDA and CDR2 SQIVND (reference sequence).

This chain links TRBV19 with TRBJ1-2; a weak D match, TRBD1 (5 bases). The CDR3 has 15 amino acids. V lost 4 bases, J lost 4 bases, and 16 bases lay in between. CDR1 and CDR2 from the germline V gene are LNHDA and SQIVND (reference sequence). The CDR3 region has the DNA TGTGCCAGTAGTAGCGGGACCGATCTGAGCTATGGCTACACCTTC. Translated: CASSSGTDLSYGYTF.

The chain employs TRBV7-9 and TRBJ1-6; D might be TRBD1 (6 bases). V lost 1 base, J lost 2 bases, and 9 bases lay in between. This CDR3 has 16 residues. Germline values: CDR1 SEHNR, CDR2 FQNEAQ (reference sequence). CDR3 sequence (DNA): TGTGCCAGCAGCTTAGAGAGGGGGACCTATAATTCACCCCTCCACTTT. Amino acids: CASSLERGTYNSPLHF.

This rearrangement joins TRBV21-1 to TRBJ2-5; the table's D gene call, TRBD1, was not cross checked with the DNA. TRBV21-1 is a pseudogene locus. The CDR3 covers 16 residues. The CDR3 DNA is TGTGCCAGCAGCAAAGAAAACGGACAGGGATTAGAGACCCAGTACTTC. This codes for CASSKENGQGLETQYF.

This rearrangement joins TRBV7-3 to TRBJ2-1; possibly TRBD2 for D (5 bases). V lost 0 bases, J lost 0 bases, and 9 bases lay in between. CDR1 SGHTA and CDR2 FQGTGA come from the germline V gene. The CDR3 loop spans 16 amino acids. The CDR3 spells CASSLTGLSSYNEQFF. CDR3 nucleotides: TGTGCCAGCAGCTTAACAGGACTGAGCTCCTACAATGAGCAGTTCTTC.

This clone appeared once. This chain links TRBV9 with TRBJ2-3; 9 nucleotides agree with TRBD2. CDR3 length equals 18 residues. V shed 1 base and J 0 bases; nucleotides not matched to a gene: 9. Germline values: CDR1 SGDLS, CDR2 YYNGEE. Written as DNA, the CDR3 is TGTGCCAGCAGCGTATCAGCGGGGGGCACCATTAGCACAGATACGCAGTATTTT. Its translation is CASSVSAGGTISTDTQYF.

The CDR3 sequence: CASSSAGSYEQYF. The CDR3 coding sequence is TGTGCCAGCAGCTCCGCGGGGAGCTACGAGCAGTACTTC. The chain links TRBV7-9 to TRBJ2-7, with D tentatively TRBD2 (6 bases). V gave up 4 bases and J gave up 3 bases, with 10 bases separating them. Germline CDR1 is SEHNR and CDR2 is FQNEAQ (reference sequence). This CDR3 is 13 amino acids long.

V gene TRBV10-3 combines with J gene TRBJ2-7; 7 bases align to TRBD2. Per the germline V gene, CDR1 is ENHRY and CDR2 is SYGVKD. There are 14 residues in the CDR3. V shed 10 bases and J 0 bases; nucleotides not matched to a gene: 9. The CDR3 region has the DNA TGTGCCACCCGCCGGGACTATAACTCCTACGAGCAGTACTTC. Translated: CATRRDYNSYEQYF.

V and J are TRBV28 and TRBJ1-2, with 10 positions matching TRBD1. Germline CDR1 is MDHEN and CDR2 is SYDVKM. V shed 5 bases, J shed 4 bases, and the junction held 7 bases outside the gene matches. The CDR3 is 15 amino acids. In DNA, the CDR3 is TGTGCCAGCAGTCCCCCGGGACAGGGGCGCTATGGCTACACCTTC. Protein product: CASSPPGQGRYGYTF.

The chain couples TRBV13 to TRBJ2-7, with no clear D. Trimming removed 6 bases from V and 0 bases from J, with 6 bases in between. CDR1 is PRHDT, CDR2 FYEKMQ, per germline (reference sequence). The CDR3 has 12 amino acids. As DNA, the CDR3 is TGTGCCAGCAGTCTTAGCTCCTACGAGCAGTACTTC. Translation: CASSLSSYEQYF.

This clone has a single count. The chain recombines TRBV5-1 with TRBJ1-6; 11 bases line up with TRBD1. Germline-derived CDR1 and CDR2 are SGHRS and YFSETQ. V lost 4 bases and J lost 10; bases outside the gene matches: 4. This CDR3 contains 14 residues. CDR3: CASSEGTGGSPLHF. DNA for the CDR3: TGCGCCAGCAGCGAGGGGACAGGGGGGTCACCCCTCCACTTT.

This chain joins TRBV5-1 and TRBJ2-7; D is possibly TRBD2 (5 bases). Germline-derived CDR1 and CDR2 are SGHRS and YFSETQ. Trimming took 3 bases from V and 0 from J, leaving 13 bases between them. The CDR3 covers 15 residues. In nucleotides, the CDR3 is TGCGCCAGCAGCTGGAGCGGTTTGAGCTCCTACGAGCAGTACTTC. Translated: CASSWSGLSSYEQYF.

The chain uses TRBV6-5 and TRBJ2-1; D perhaps matches TRBD1 (7 bases). V lost 6 bases, J lost 7 bases, and 16 bases lay in between. The CDR3 consists of 14 residues. Germline V CDR1 and CDR2: MNHEY, SVGAGI. This CDR3 is CASRTGGGGNEQFF. The DNA for the CDR3 is TGTGCCAGCAGAACCGGAGGGGGCGGGAATGAGCAGTTCTTC.

This clone was picked up a small number of times. The chain uses TRBV7-8 and TRBJ2-7; no clear D. CDR1 is SGHVS, CDR2 FQNEAQ, per germline. Trimming removed 1 base at V and 6 bases at J, with 7 bases between. This CDR3 has 12 residues. The CDR3 bases are TGTGCCAGCAGCTTAGAACTATCCGAGCAGTACTTC. Residues: CASSLELSEQYF.

This clone was seen once. The chain carries TRBV11-3 and TRBJ1-4, with a possible D match to TRBD1 (6 bases). The germline V and J ends were trimmed by 5 bases and 6 bases, with 13 bases remaining between them. The CDR3 contains 14 residues. Germline CDR1 is SGHNT and CDR2 is YENEEA. The CDR3 DNA sequence: TGTGCCAGCAGCACGTGGGGGCTGCATGAAAAACTGTTTTTT. As protein: CASSTWGLHEKLFF.

This chain links TRBV6-5 with TRBJ2-7, with D possibly matching TRBD1 (5 bases). Trimming took off 5 bases at V and 3 bases at J, with 11 bases between the two ends. Germline V gene sequence: CDR1 MNHEY, CDR2 SVGAGI. This CDR3 is built from 13 residues. The CDR3 spells CASSPTTGYEQYF. The CDR3 nucleotides are TGTGCCAGCAGTCCGACCACAGGCTACGAGCAGTACTTC.

This clone was seen only a few times. The V call is TRBV10-2, the J call TRBJ2-7; D gene unclear. The CDR3 consists of 12 residues. The germline V and J ends were trimmed by 5 bases and 0 bases, with 5 bases remaining between them. Germline V gene data show CDR1 as WSHSY and CDR2 as SAAADI. CDR3 sequence (DNA): TGCGCCAGCAGTTCTAGCTCCTACGAGCAGTACTTC. This codes for CASSSSSYEQYF.

This clone was picked up a small number of times. The chain recombines TRBV7-9 with TRBJ2-3, with a tentative D call TRBD2 (5 bases). V dropped 2 bases and J dropped 3 bases, with 9 bases sitting between them. Germline-derived CDR1 and CDR2 are SEHNR and FQNEAQ (reference sequence). The CDR3 spans 14 residues. In DNA form, the CDR3 reads TGTGCCAGCAGCTTATATAGGGAGACAGATACGCAGTATTTT. Protein sequence: CASSLYRETDTQYF. Filled out from reference TRBV7-9 and TRBJ2-3, the complete variable domain reads DTGVSQNPRHKITKRGQNVTFRCDPISEHNRLYWYRQTLGQGPEFLTYFQNEAQLEKSRLLSDRFSAERPKGSFSTLEIQRTEQGDSAMYLCASSLYRETDTQYFGPGTRLTVL.

The chain uses TRBV29-1 and TRBJ2-7, with 10 bases matching TRBD1. V gave up 7 bases and J gave up 4 bases; unmatched junction bases: 10. Germline V CDR1 and CDR2: SQVTM, ANQGSEA. The CDR3 has 14 residues. DNA for the CDR3: TGCAGCGCCTTGCCGGGACAGGGGTCTTACGAGCAGTACTTC. Translation: CSALPGQGSYEQYF.

J is TRBJ1-4 and V is TRBV7-2; 7 nucleotides line up with TRBD1. This CDR3 contains 15 residues. CDR1 and CDR2 (germline): SGHTA, FQGNSA. J gave up 6 bases and V 4 bases, and 8 bases lay outside the gene matches. Written as DNA, the CDR3 is TGTGCCAGCAGCTCCTCCGGGACAGCCTATGAAAAACTGTTTTTT. This encodes CASSSSGTAYEKLFF. Full variable domain (rest looked up from reference TRBV7-2 and TRBJ1-4): GAGVSQSPSNKVTEKGKDVELRCDPISGHTALYWYRQSLGQGLEFLIYFQGNSAPDKSGLPSDRFSAERTGGSVSTLTIQRTQQEDSAVYLCASSSSGTAYEKLFFGSGTQLSVL.

The gene calls are TRBV27 and TRBJ1-5, with D possibly matching TRBD1 (5 bases). With 5 bases removed from V and 2 bases from J, the gap between germline ends came to 16 bases. This CDR3 spans 16 amino acids. CDR1 and CDR2 (germline): MNHEY, SMNVEV (reference sequence). In DNA, the CDR3 is TGTGCCAGCAGTCCGCAACTACAAGGGGGCAATCAGCCCCAGCATTTT. Protein: CASSPQLQGGNQPQHF.

As to this clone: The same CDR3 arises from other DNA sequences in this sample as well. The chain couples TRBV28 to TRBJ1-2, with D tentatively TRBD1 (5 bases). The germline V and J ends were trimmed by 3 bases and 2 bases, with 10 bases remaining between them. Germline CDR1 is MDHEN and CDR2 is SYDVKM. The CDR3 is 14 residues long. As DNA, the CDR3 is TGTGCCAGCAGTTTTCAGGGTACGAACTATGGCTACACCTTC. It encodes CASSFQGTNYGYTF.

The rearrangement links TRBV19 to TRBJ1-5, with TRBD1 identical over 9 bases. Germline CDR1 and CDR2: LNHDA and SQIVND (reference sequence). The CDR3 runs to 13 residues. Trimming cost V 8 bases and J 14 bases; bases outside gene matches: 13. In nucleotides, the CDR3 is TGTGCCAGTGGGGACAGGGAAAAGTTCACCAAGCATTTT. Its protein is CASGDREKFTKHF.

This clone appeared a few times. The chain uses TRBV6-1 and TRBJ1-5, with 7 bases identical to TRBD1. The CDR3 sequence is 14 residues long. Germline-derived CDR1 and CDR2 are MNHNS and SASEGT. V lost 11 bases, J lost 6 bases, and 13 bases stayed unmatched. The CDR3 bases are TGTGCCTTGGCCCCAGACAGGGTAATTCAGCCCCAGCATTTT. Translated, it gives CALAPDRVIQPQHF.

This clone has only one observation. The rearrangement uses TRBV4-2 and TRBJ2-3; 12 bases map to TRBD2. The junction had 9 bases not matched to a gene; V was cut back by 3 bases and J by 5 bases. Germline V gives CDR1 LGHNA, CDR2 YNFKEQ. This CDR3 spans 17 amino acids. The CDR3 DNA reads as TGTGCCAGCAGCCAGCCTCTAGCGGGAGGGTATGGAGATACGCAGTATTTT. It encodes CASSQPLAGGYGDTQYF.

V and J are TRBV7-9 and TRBJ2-5; 7 bases agree with TRBD2. The CDR3 has 15 amino acids. Trimming removed 3 bases from V and 0 bases from J; junction bases left unmatched: 4. Germline V gene sequence: CDR1 SEHNR, CDR2 FQNEAQ (reference sequence). The CDR3 protein is CASSFASGNQETQYF. The CDR3 nucleotides read TGTGCCAGCAGCTTTGCTAGCGGCAACCAAGAGACCCAGTACTTC.

The V and J genes are TRBV7-6 and TRBJ2-3; 11 nucleotides align to TRBD2. The germline CDR1 and CDR2 sequences are SGHVS and FNYEAQ. The CDR3 is made up of 16 amino acids. V lost 6 bases, J lost 1 base, and 6 bases stayed unmatched. The DNA for the CDR3 is TGTGCCAGCAGGCCCCTAGCGGGGGGCCGCACAGATACGCAGTATTTT. It yields the protein CASRPLAGGRTDTQYF.

This clone was seen only a few times. The chain combines TRBV30 with TRBJ2-7; no reliable D call. The CDR3 spans 12 residues. Germline CDR1 and CDR2: GTSNPN and SVGIG (reference sequence). V lost 0 bases, J lost 3 bases, and 6 bases lay in between. CDR3 sequence (DNA): TGTGCCTGGAGTGTAGGAGACTACGAGCAGTACTTC. This codes for CAWSVGDYEQYF. The variable domain in full, completed from reference TRBV30 and TRBJ2-7, reads SQTIHQWPATLVQPVGSPLSLECTVEGTSNPNLYWYRQAAGRGLQLLFYSVGIGQISSEVPQNLSASRPQDRQFILSSKKLLLSDSGFYLCAWSVGDYEQYFGPGTRLTVT.

J is TRBJ1-2 and V is TRBV2, with 7 bases identical to TRBD1. This CDR3 is built from 14 residues. V shed 10 bases and J 7 bases; nucleotides not matched to a gene: 15. Germline CDR1 reads SNHLY; CDR2 reads FYNNEI. The CDR3 loop is CATALKTGTGGYTF. The CDR3 DNA is TGTGCCACCGCTCTTAAGACAGGGACTGGTGGCTACACCTTC.